This TCR beta chain was captured in a study of regulatory T cells in long-lasting Graves disease. This clonotype was seen ten or more times. For TCR beta, libraries came from iRepertoire HTBI primers and Arm-PCR of CDR3 regions. TCRdb fed the multiplex PCR reads into MiXCR, producing one record per CDR3 protein. The sample shows approximately 400,000 distinct CDR3 sequences, about 25% of them seen only once. CDR3 length: 18 residues. Germline V gene sequence: CDR1 SGHRS, CDR2 YFSETQ. J gave up 6 bases and V 3 bases, and 9 bases lay outside the gene matches. Regarding time point: persistent/refractory GD, antithyroid drugs over 5 years with positive TRAb. The TCR library was made from RNA extracted from PBMCs.

The chain is built from TRBV5-1 and TRBJ2-2, with TRBD2 matching 15 bases. The specimen was peripheral blood mononuclear cells (PBMCs), collected when the disease was refractory, from a patient treated with antithyroid drugs. The clonotype comes from a female donor with Graves disease. The CDR3 region is CASSSTGGTSGRSGELFF. The CDR3 DNA is TGCGCCAGCAGCTCAACTGGTGGGACTAGCGGGAGGTCCGGGGAGCTGTTTTTT.